This T cell receptor beta chain was captured in a study of cytomegalovirus exposure and HLA in healthy donors. As regards this clone: The antigen remains undetermined.

V was shortened by 6 bases and J by 1 base, with 15 bases between the two germline ends. The germline V gene encodes CDR1 MNHNY and CDR2 SVGAGI (reference sequence). The CDR3 loop spans 16 amino acids. Study-wide results and caveats: According to a later analysis, donors in an Asian-associated ancestry cluster reportedly had fewer N-insertions than the approximately 720-donor mean.

13 Jbeta primers and 60 Vbeta primers were used for the PCR. Using immunoSEQ multiplex PCR, the repertoire was profiled, and TCRdb retains in-frame clones only, with some absent. The table includes 210,000 or so clones, approximately 88% detected once. The specimen was PBMCs. This rearrangement joins TRBV6-6 to TRBJ1-4; maybe TRBD1 (5 bases). The receptor comes from a boy between 2 and 10 years old in good health and CMV-seronegative. The CDR3 loop is CASRQGRGGTNEKLFF. Written as DNA, the CDR3 is TGTGCCAGCAGGCAGGGAAGGGGCGGAACTAATGAAAAACTGTTTTTT.